This T cell receptor beta chain was profiled in a study of CD8 T cells in Susac syndrome. Sequencing of TCR beta was carried out in blood CD8+ and CD4+ T cells. It was treatment-naive patients with stable or active relapsing-remitting disease who made up the multiple sclerosis controls. TEMRA cells were enriched by FACS, while CD8+ and CD4+ T cells were obtained through a negative isolation that was performed magnetically. V was clipped by 8 bases and J by 1 base, with 17 bases between them. The CDR3 runs 14 residues. Germline V gene data show CDR1 as SQVTM and CDR2 as ANQGSEA. After extraction with the RNeasy kit, about 0.5 to 1 ug of the RNA was reverse transcribed using random hexamers. In TCRdb, the immunoSEQ multiplex PCR reads were re-called with MiXCR into one record per CDR3 protein. The table lists about 180,000 distinct CDR3 sequences, nearly 97% of them singletons.

Sequenced: CD4+ T cells from PBMCs. This clonotype originated in a human donor with multiple sclerosis. V is TRBV29-1 and J is TRBJ1-2; tentatively, D is TRBD1 (5 bases). Here the CDR3 reads CSTEAGLFNYGYTF. CDR3 nucleotide sequence: TGCAGCACTGAAGCAGGGCTGTTTAACTATGGCTACACCTTC.